This T cell receptor beta chain was recovered during a study of T-cell memory formation after mild COVID-19. Constant-segment primers and 5'RACE yielded cDNA libraries for TCR alpha and TCR beta, each carrying sample barcodes and UMIs. TCRdb ran MiXCR on the 5' RACE reads and lists one entry per CDR3 protein. The data contain 190,000 or so distinct CDR3 sequences, roughly 23% of them singletons. This receptor was taken from an adult woman who had mild COVID-19 (a few samples of this study predate the infection). Cell type and time point are not known. Source material: PBMCs or a T cell subset sorted from them (not recorded which).

CDR3 bases: TGCAGCGTTGAAGTAGGCCAGCGGATCTTCAATGAGCAGTTCTTC. Protein product: CSVEVGQRIFNEQFF. This chain connects TRBV29-1 to TRBJ2-1, with a tentative D call TRBD2 (5 bases). The germline gives CDR1 SQVTM, CDR2 ANQGSEA. CDR3 length: 15 residues. Trimming removed 1 base at V and 6 bases at J, with 16 bases between.